This T cell receptor beta chain was identified during a study of cytomegalovirus exposure and HLA in healthy donors. General study points: Association with HLA alleles at 0.05 false discovery rate was found for approximately 18,000 TCR beta sequences in a later analysis. Presence/absence analyses took donor sequencing depth as roughly uniform.

This CDR3 is built from 16 residues. Trimming pared 2 bases from V and 2 bases from J, leaving 13 bases between. CDR1 is MNHEY and CDR2 is SVGAGI in the germline V gene. Details on this clone: Its specificity is unknown.

The PCR had 60 Vbeta and 13 Jbeta primers. TCRdb keeps only in-frame clones here, not all; method: immunoSEQ multiplex PCR. This table holds 55,000 to 70,000 clones, around 80% found once. This clonotype was obtained from a woman aged 40 to 50 in good health and CMV-seronegative. V is TRBV6-5 and J is TRBJ1-5; unclear D gene. The sample was PBMCs. DNA of the CDR3: TGTGCCAGCAGTTACGGTCGCCCGAGGGGCAATCAGCCCCAGCATTTT. It encodes CASSYGRPRGNQPQHF.